These 29 T cell receptor beta chains were sequenced from one sample in a study of beta chain features in type 1 diabetes. These receptors are not linked to any known antigen. Notes on the study in general: The study found moderately but significantly shorter TCRB CDR3s in all four CD4+ subsets of Type 1 diabetes patients.

Since all of the isolated RNA was reverse transcribed, expressed TCRB transcripts were what got sequenced. The protocol was immunoSEQ multiplex PCR, while the TCRdb copy is restricted to in-frame clones and leaves out a portion. The sample includes some 200,000 clones, 16% of them seen just once. The specimen was naive CD4+ T cells from blood. Every receptor here comes from a young man with type 1 diabetes.

The J gene is TRBJ1-5, the V gene TRBV9; maybe TRBD1 (6 bases). Per the germline V gene, CDR1 is SGDLS and CDR2 is YYNGEE. V shed 6 bases and J shed 3 bases, with 13 bases lying between them. CDR3 length equals 14 residues. DNA for the CDR3: TGTGCCAGCACTGCAGGGGATTCCAATCAGCCCCAGCATTTT. Its translation: CASTAGDSNQPQHF.

This clone was detected only a few times. V is TRBV7-2 and J is TRBJ2-7, with D possibly being TRBD1 (5 bases). Trimming removed 1 base from V and 6 bases from J, with 16 bases in between. In germline, CDR1 is SGHTA, CDR2 FQGNSA. The length of the CDR3 is 15 residues. The CDR3 protein is CASSLGPHRTAEQYF. CDR3 in DNA: TGTGCCAGCAGCTTAGGGCCTCACAGGACGGCCGAGCAGTACTTC.

The sample holds a few counts of this clone. This chain links TRBV25-1 with TRBJ2-4; possible D gene TRBD1, 5 bases. CDR3 size: 14 residues. Deletions cut 5 bases from V and 8 bases from J, with 16 bases between. Germline CDR1 reads MGHDK; CDR2 reads SYGVNS. CDR3 nucleotide sequence: TGTGCCAGCAGTCGCCAGGGTGGTGGGGACATTCAGTACTTC. Amino acid sequence: CASSRQGGGDIQYF.

V gene TRBV5-6 combines with J gene TRBJ2-5; D remains ambiguous. Germline values: CDR1 SGHDT, CDR2 YYEEEE. The CDR3 consists of 12 residues. Trimming took off 0 bases at V and 1 base at J, with 1 base between the two ends. The CDR3: CASSLAQETQYF. The CDR3 DNA reads as TGTGCCAGCAGCTTGGCCCAAGAGACCCAGTACTTC.

This clone was observed a few times. The V and J genes are TRBV7-9 and TRBJ2-6, with a possible D match to TRBD2 (5 bases). The V end was cut by 8 bases, the J end by 4 bases, with 6 bases between. This CDR3 has 12 residues. CDR1 and CDR2 (germline): SEHNR, FQNEAQ (reference sequence). The CDR3 DNA is TGTGCCAGCGACTACGGGGCCAACGTCCTGACTTTC. It encodes CASDYGANVLTF. Using reference TRBV7-9 and TRBJ2-6 for the parts outside the CDR3, the full variable domain is DTGVSQNPRHKITKRGQNVTFRCDPISEHNRLYWYRQTLGQGPEFLTYFQNEAQLEKSRLLSDRFSAERPKGSFSTLEIQRTEQGDSAMYLCASDYGANVLTFGAGSRLTVL.

This clone was counted only a few times. The DNA for the CDR3 is TGTGCCAGCAACTGGGGACAGTACTACGAGCAGTACTTC. Its protein is CASNWGQYYEQYF. The V and J genes are TRBV28 and TRBJ2-7, with 7 positions matching TRBD1. J was trimmed by 3 bases and V by 7 bases; bases with no gene match: 6. The CDR3 has 13 residues. The germline V gene encodes CDR1 MDHEN and CDR2 SYDVKM.

This clone has a handful of counts. The chain combines TRBV30 with TRBJ2-7; 14 bases are shared with TRBD2. This CDR3 is built from 15 residues. Germline V lookup: CDR1 GTSNPN, CDR2 SVGIG (reference sequence). Trimming at V came to 2 bases and at J to 5 bases, leaving 5 bases not matched to a gene. The CDR3 bases are TGTGCCTGGAGTAAAGGGACTAGCGGGAGTGACGAGCAGTACTTC. Residues: CAWSKGTSGSDEQYF.

The chain has TRBV7-2 and TRBJ1-3; 7 bases are shared with TRBD1. Germline-derived CDR1 and CDR2 are SGHTA and FQGNSA. V dropped 0 bases and J dropped 4; count of bases not matched to a gene: 3. The CDR3 sequence is 15 residues long. DNA for the CDR3: TGTGCCAGCAGCTTAGCCTCAGGGGGAGGAAACACCATATATTTT. This encodes CASSLASGGGNTIYF. The full variable domain, completed using reference TRBV7-2 and TRBJ1-3, is GAGVSQSPSNKVTEKGKDVELRCDPISGHTALYWYRQSLGQGLEFLIYFQGNSAPDKSGLPSDRFSAERTGGSVSTLTIQRTQQEDSAVYLCASSLASGGGNTIYFGEGSWLTVV.

The rearrangement links TRBV7-2 to TRBJ1-1; no clear D gene. CDR3 length: 15 amino acids. Germline V gene lookup returns CDR1 SGHTA and CDR2 FQGNSA. Trimming stripped 2 bases from V and 0 bases from J, with 10 bases between. CDR3 residues: CASSLSRNLNTEAFF. The DNA for the CDR3 is TGTGCCAGCAGCTTATCTAGGAACTTGAACACTGAAGCTTTCTTT.

This clone has a handful of counts. The gene calls are TRBV7-8 and TRBJ2-5; perhaps TRBD2 as D (5 bases). Germline CDR1 reads SGHVS; CDR2 reads FQNEAQ. The CDR3 has 17 amino acids. V was cut by 0 bases and J by 0 bases, with 14 bases left in between. Written as DNA, the CDR3 is TGTGCCAGCAGCTTAGCGATGACTACTCAGTACCAAGAGACCCAGTACTTC. Protein: CASSLAMTTQYQETQYF.

The chain employs TRBV5-3 and TRBJ2-1; TRBD1 might be the D (6 bases). TRBV5-3 is an open reading frame whose function is uncertain. V lost 5 bases and J lost 5, with 11 bases in between. The length of the CDR3 is 13 residues. CDR3 amino acids: CARSGTRHNEQFF. In DNA, the CDR3 is TGTGCCAGAAGTGGGACACGCCACAATGAGCAGTTCTTC.

The chain joins TRBV2 to TRBJ2-2, with D perhaps TRBD1 (5 bases). This CDR3 spans 12 amino acids. The V end lost 4 bases, the J end lost 5 bases, and 5 bases lay between the germline ends. Looked up from germline, CDR1 is SNHLY and CDR2 is FYNNEI. The CDR3 DNA is TGTGCCAGCAGTGCAGGGACCGGGGAGCTGTTTTTT. This codes for CASSAGTGELFF.

The J gene is TRBJ1-2, the V gene TRBV18, with a weak D call TRBD1 (5 bases). The V end was cut by 5 bases, the J end by 1 base, with 14 bases between. The CDR3 covers 15 residues. Germline lookup yields CDR1 KGHSH and CDR2 LQKENI. DNA for the CDR3: TGTGCCAGCTCAGCGGAACAGGAGCTTAACTATGGCTACACCTTC. Its protein is CASSAEQELNYGYTF.

The chain joins TRBV27 to TRBJ1-2; D is perhaps TRBD1 (6 bases). V shed 4 bases and J shed 4 bases, with 10 bases lying between them. The CDR3 has 13 amino acids. Germline V gene lookup returns CDR1 MNHEY and CDR2 SMNVEV (reference sequence). The CDR3 loop reads CASSSTGPYGYTF. The CDR3 DNA follows: TGTGCCAGCAGTTCGACAGGTCCCTATGGCTACACCTTC.

This clone was seen a few times. This specimen includes other DNA sequences encoding the same CDR3. The rearrangement uses TRBV29-1 and TRBJ1-1; 8 bases fit TRBD1. The junction had 2 bases not matched to a gene; V was cut back by 7 bases and J by 1 base. This CDR3 has 12 amino acids. Germline V lookup: CDR1 SQVTM, CDR2 ANQGSEA. In DNA, the CDR3 is TGCAGCGGTGGACAGGGGAACACTGAAGCTTTCTTT. As protein: CSGGQGNTEAFF. The entire variable domain, with the rest obtained from reference TRBV29-1 and TRBJ1-1, is as follows: SAVISQKPSRDICQRGTSLTIQCQVDSQVTMMFWYRQQPGQSLTLIATANQGSEATYESGFVIDKFPISRPNLTFSTLTVSNMSPEDSSIYLCSGGQGNTEAFFGQGTRLTVV.

The genes are TRBV5-4 and TRBJ2-5, with TRBD2 matching 14 bases. The V gene end was trimmed by 4 bases and the J gene end by 5 bases; junction bases not matched to a gene: 7. CDR1 and CDR2 from the germline V gene are SGHNT and YYREEE (reference sequence). The CDR3 extends over 16 amino acids. The CDR3 spells CASSTGLAGVRETQYF. In DNA form, the CDR3 reads TGTGCCAGCAGCACGGGACTAGCGGGAGTTCGGGAGACCCAGTACTTC.

The chain carries TRBV28 and TRBJ2-7, with D unresolved. Germline V lookup: CDR1 MDHEN, CDR2 SYDVKM. Trimming removed 4 bases from V and 3 bases from J, with 4 bases in between. The CDR3 sequence is 11 residues long. The CDR3 sequence: CASSYFYEQYF. The CDR3 DNA is TGTGCCAGCAGTTATTTCTACGAGCAGTACTTC.

The chain couples TRBV14 to TRBJ2-3, with D uncertain. Deletions cut 1 base from V and 6 bases from J, with 5 bases between. From germline, CDR1 is SGHDN and CDR2 FVKESK. The CDR3 spans 12 residues. Here the CDR3 reads CASSQVSDTQYF. CDR3 sequence (DNA): TGTGCCAGCAGCCAAGTCTCGGATACGCAGTATTTT.

This chain links TRBV11-2 with TRBJ2-7; D gene unclear. The germline CDR1 and CDR2 sequences are SGHAT and FQNNGV. Trimming removed 0 bases at V and 2 bases at J, with 2 bases between. The CDR3 has 12 residues. In DNA, the CDR3 is TGTGCCAGCAGCTTAGAAACCTACGAGCAGTACTTC. Translating it yields CASSLETYEQYF.

This CDR3 reads CASSSGTDYEQYF. The CDR3 region has the DNA TGCGCCAGCAGCTCCGGGACAGACTACGAGCAGTACTTC. The chain has TRBV5-1 and TRBJ2-7; TRBD1 agrees at 7 bases. This CDR3 contains 13 residues. Germline CDR1 SGHRS, CDR2 YFSETQ. V was clipped by 3 bases and J by 3 bases; unmatched bases: 3.

This CDR3 is CAISEPGGGTDTQYF. The CDR3 DNA reads TGTGCCATCAGTGAGCCGGGAGGGGGCACAGATACGCAGTATTTT. This chain links TRBV10-3 with TRBJ2-3; 8 positions match TRBD2. CDR3 length: 15 residues. J lost 1 base, V lost 2 bases, and 2 bases had no gene match. Germline V gives CDR1 ENHRY, CDR2 SYGVKD.

There are a few counts of this clone. The same CDR3 arises from other DNA sequences in this sample as well. This sequence joins TRBV19 and TRBJ2-7; TRBD1 aligns across 7 bases. J gave up 3 bases and V 4 bases, and 0 bases lay outside the gene matches. Per germline, CDR1 LNHDA and CDR2 SQIVND (reference sequence). The CDR3 length is 12 residues. CDR3: CASSTGGYEQYF. DNA of the CDR3: TGTGCCAGTAGTACAGGGGGCTACGAGCAGTACTTC. Full variable domain (remainder filled in from reference TRBV19 and TRBJ2-7): DGGITQSPKYLFRKEGQNVTLSCEQNLNHDAMYWYRQDPGQGLRLIYYSQIVNDFQKGDIAEGYSVSREKKESFPLTVTSAQKNPTAFYLCASSTGGYEQYFGPGTRLTVT.

This clone was seen a few times. The chain joins TRBV28 to TRBJ2-7, with a tentative D call TRBD2 (5 bases). The CDR3 runs to 16 residues. V lost 4 bases to trimming and J lost 3 bases, with 19 bases between them. CDR1 and CDR2 from the germline V gene are MDHEN and SYDVKM. Here the CDR3 reads CASSSGWARTYYEQYF. The CDR3 DNA reads TGTGCCAGCAGTTCGGGGTGGGCCAGGACCTACTACGAGCAGTACTTC.

The chain joins TRBV28 to TRBJ2-7, with D unresolved. CDR1 is MDHEN and CDR2 is SYDVKM in the germline V gene. There are 10 residues in the CDR3. V was shortened by 6 bases and J by 4 bases, with 4 bases between the two germline ends. The CDR3 DNA is TGTGCCAGCAGGGGTTACGAGCAGTACTTC. This translates into CASRGYEQYF. Using reference TRBV28 and TRBJ2-7 for the parts outside the CDR3, the full variable domain is DVKVTQSSRYLVKRTGEKVFLECVQDMDHENMFWYRQDPGLGLRLIYFSYDVKMKEKGDIPEGYSVSREKKERFSLILESASTNQTSMYLCASRGYEQYFGPGTRLTVT.

A few counts support this clone. The same CDR3 arises from other DNA sequences in this sample as well. V usage is TRBV28 and J usage is TRBJ2-5; D perhaps matches TRBD2 (7 bases). CDR1 and CDR2 from the germline V gene are MDHEN and SYDVKM. V was clipped by 2 bases and J by 5 bases, with 12 bases between them. This CDR3 is built from 14 residues. The chain's CDR3 is CASSLAGAGETQYF. CDR3 bases: TGTGCCAGCAGTTTAGCGGGGGCAGGGGAGACCCAGTACTTC.

This CDR3 reads CASSSRGRNTEAFF. The CDR3 DNA sequence: TGTGCCAGCAGCTCCAGGGGTAGGAACACTGAAGCTTTCTTT. V usage is TRBV7-9 and J usage is TRBJ1-1; D might be TRBD1 (6 bases). There are 14 residues in the CDR3. V was cut by 4 bases and J by 1 base, with 10 bases left in between. Germline values: CDR1 SEHNR, CDR2 FQNEAQ (reference sequence).

The genes are TRBV30 and TRBJ1-4, with D possibly being TRBD1 (5 bases). CDR1 and CDR2 from the germline V gene are GTSNPN and SVGIG (reference sequence). V was cut by 0 bases and J by 8 bases, with 13 bases left in between. The CDR3 loop spans 14 amino acids. In DNA, the CDR3 is TGTGCCTGGAGTGTACGGAGGGGTGGAGAAAAACTGTTTTTT. It specifies CAWSVRRGGEKLFF.

This sequence joins TRBV18 and TRBJ2-2; 7 bases fit TRBD1. Germline-derived CDR1 and CDR2 are KGHSH and LQKENI. Trimming at V came to 3 bases and at J to 7 bases, leaving 8 bases not matched to a gene. This CDR3 region has 15 residues. CDR3: CASSPGQMSGGELFF. The CDR3 DNA is TGTGCCAGCTCACCGGGACAGATGTCTGGCGGGGAGCTGTTTTTT.

The V call is TRBV9, the J call TRBJ1-5; D is undetermined. The CDR3 has 14 residues. CDR1 is SGDLS and CDR2 is YYNGEE in the germline V gene. Between the trimmed V and J ends, which lost 5 bases and 0 bases, there was a span of 9 bases. In DNA form, the CDR3 reads TGTGCCAGCAGTCCCGGGAATAGCAATCAGCCCCAGCATTTT. It codes for CASSPGNSNQPQHF.